Following are 3 T cell receptor beta chains from one sample sequenced in a study of Ad26.COV2.S vaccination and SARS-CoV-2 variants. Treatment defined: over 15 received Ad26.COV2.S at low or high dose, single or two shots; about five received placebo; per-sample allocation not given. The samples were gathered on day 63 after the first injection of vaccine or placebo. Assay: immunoSEQ multiplex PCR; the TCRdb copy retains only in-frame clones and omits some. The profile shows more than 300,000 clones, around four fifths of them singletons. Material: peripheral blood, obtained in a trial of Ad26.COV2.S vaccine versus placebo. These receptor sequences come from a person aged 18-65 years who received the Ad26.COV2.S COVID-19 vaccine or a placebo.

V usage is TRBV7-3 and J usage is TRBJ1-1, with D unresolved. The CDR3 sequence is 13 residues long. Looked up from germline, CDR1 is SGHTA and CDR2 is FQGTGA. Between the trimmed V and J ends, which lost 2 bases and 4 bases, there was a span of 8 bases. For the CDR3, the DNA is TGTGCCAGCAGCTTATTTGAGTTCACTGAAGCTTTCTTT. It specifies CASSLFEFTEAFF.

The chain employs TRBV28 and TRBJ2-5, with a possible D match to TRBD1 (6 bases). Germline V gene lookup returns CDR1 MDHEN and CDR2 SYDVKM. Trimming cost V 6 bases and J 2 bases, with 19 bases left between them. The length of the CDR3 is 16 residues. CDR3 DNA: TGTGCCAGCAGCACACCCTGGACAGACCAACAAGAGACCCAGTACTTC. As protein: CASSTPWTDQQETQYF.

The gene calls are TRBV3-1 (or the pseudogene TRBV3-2) and TRBJ2-7; maybe TRBD1 (6 bases). This CDR3 has 14 residues. Trimming stripped 5 bases from V and 1 base from J, with 12 bases between. CDR1 LGHDT and CDR2 YNNKEL come from the germline V gene (reference sequence). The CDR3 DNA follows: TGTGCCAGCAGCAATGCTGGACAGTCCTACGAGCAGTACTTC. This translates into CASSNAGQSYEQYF.